Listed below are T cell receptor beta chains from one sample, sequenced in a study of T cell repertoires in cytomegalovirus infection. These receptors have no identified antigens. MiXCR, applied by TCRdb to the reads, yields one record per CDR3 protein. The data hold around 540,000 distinct CDR3 sequences, with roughly 34% observed a single time. This sample comprised cultured PBMCs, obtained from culture after CMV antigen stimulation. The receptors shown here come from a human donor in good health (CMV status not recorded). Some clones in this sample may be carry-over from other donors' samples. Each CDR3 is given without its conserved first and last residue. The order of the fields is V gene, J gene, CDR3 length, CDR3 protein.

TRBV4-1,TRBJ2-3,15,ASSQNPGVSRTDTQY
TRBV27,TRBJ1-6,13,ASSLFGTGGSPLH
TRBV15,TRBJ2-1,14,ATSREGLAEHNEQF
TRBV7-2,TRBJ1-2,13,ASSPRGAWIDGYT
TRBV20-1,TRBJ1-1,10,SARGGWRWGF
TRBV7-2,TRBJ2-1,12,ASSSRTRYNEQF
TRBV11-3,TRBJ2-2,11,ASQGESTGELF
TRBV7-9,TRBJ1-2,13,ASSLVLATNYGYT
TRBV19,TRBJ2-7,11,ASSIEGSYEQY
TRBV7-9,TRBJ1-1,12,ASSATGGSTEAF
TRBV6-2/TRBV6-3,TRBJ2-1,12,ASNRRETYNEQF
TRBV7-9,TRBJ1-1,10,ASRTGVSEAF
TRBV11-2,TRBJ1-2,11,ASSLQGVYGYT
TRBV6-2/TRBV6-3,TRBJ1-1,12,ASSYDALDTEAF
TRBV12-3/TRBV12-4,TRBJ2-6,13,ASSFRVPGANVLT
TRBV12-3/TRBV12-4,TRBJ2-1,15,ASSLGAEPNRFDEQF
TRBV6-2/TRBV6-3,TRBJ1-5,13,ASSYLTGTNQPQH
TRBV19,TRBJ1-2,13,ASSIGGSTNYGYT
TRBV28,TRBJ1-5,12,ASSLGVRNQPQH
TRBV7-2,TRBJ2-3,14,ASSFRMLRSTDTQY
TRBV12-3/TRBV12-4,TRBJ2-2,12,ASGWTGRTGELF
TRBV28,TRBJ1-2,14,ASSLTSSQVRGGYT
TRBV7-9,TRBJ2-7,15,ASSLSLRREPDYEQY
TRBV7-2,TRBJ2-3,11,ASSPWGTDTQY
TRBV30,TRBJ1-1,11,AWSDSPRTEAF
TRBV6-1,TRBJ1-2,12,ASSEVQAYYGYT
TRBV19,TRBJ2-1,12,ASKAGFSYNEQF
TRBV5-1,TRBJ1-4,17,ASSSSGTGLSTTNEKLF
TRBV6-5,TRBJ2-3,14,ASSALGTARTDTQY
TRBV7-8,TRBJ1-5,10,ASSLGLEPQH
TRBV7-2,TRBJ2-3,12,ASSVGSSTDTQY
TRBV9,TRBJ2-5,14,ASSVGGLSQGETQY
TRBV28,TRBJ2-2,9,ASSSNGELF
TRBV7-9,TRBJ1-6,10,ASSNTNSPLH
TRBV7-2,TRBJ2-1,13,ASSPLGAGNNEQF
TRBV19,TRBJ2-7,11,ASGRDRTYEQY
TRBV7-8,TRBJ1-4,14,ASTPIAGGTNEKLF
TRBV7-9,TRBJ2-1,12,ASSPSLLYNEQF
TRBV7-9,TRBJ2-2,13,ASSSNRGHTGELF
TRBV2,TRBJ2-2,14,ASSETSGSMGGELF
TRBV4-1,TRBJ2-1,12,ASSQDLRGEEQF
TRBV10-3,TRBJ1-2,11,AIGQEVNYGYT
TRBV19,TRBJ1-1,12,ASSMTGSNTEAF
TRBV7-2,TRBJ1-5,13,ASSLNEHSNQPQH
TRBV6-5,TRBJ1-5,13,ASKPDRAGNQPQH
TRBV7-9,TRBJ1-5,12,ASSLPGGNQPQH
TRBV6-2/TRBV6-3,TRBJ2-3,14,ASSPDERGRTDTQY
TRBV20-1,TRBJ2-6,12,SARTTSGANVLT
TRBV29-1,TRBJ1-2,9,SAGYRYGYT
TRBV25-1,TRBJ1-2,12,ASSDSGTAFGYT
TRBV12-3/TRBV12-4,TRBJ2-5,9,ASSASETQY
TRBV20-1,TRBJ1-1,12,SARVRGWDTEAF